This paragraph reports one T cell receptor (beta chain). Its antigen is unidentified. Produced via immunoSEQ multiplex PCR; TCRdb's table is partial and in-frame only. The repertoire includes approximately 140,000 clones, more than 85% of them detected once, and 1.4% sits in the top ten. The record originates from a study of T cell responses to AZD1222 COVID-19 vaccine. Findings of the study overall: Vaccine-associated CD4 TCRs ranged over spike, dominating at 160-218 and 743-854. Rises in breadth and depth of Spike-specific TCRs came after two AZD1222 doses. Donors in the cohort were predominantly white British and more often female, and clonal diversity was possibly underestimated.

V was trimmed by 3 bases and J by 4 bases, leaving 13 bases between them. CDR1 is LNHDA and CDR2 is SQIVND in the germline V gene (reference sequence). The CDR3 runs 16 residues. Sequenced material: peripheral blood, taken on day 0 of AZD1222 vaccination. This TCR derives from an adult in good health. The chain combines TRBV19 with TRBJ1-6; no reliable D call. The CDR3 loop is CASSITSGGYNSPLHF. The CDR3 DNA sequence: TGTGCCAGTAGTATCACTTCTGGCGGATATAATTCACCCCTCCACTTT.